Following are 17 T cell receptor beta chains from one sample sequenced in a study of breast tumors, draining lymph nodes, adjacent tissues. The lymph nodes were axillary draining lymph nodes from breast cancer patients. A single record per CDR3 protein comes from TCRdb applying MiXCR to the multiplex PCR reads. The repertoire holds approximately 280,000 distinct CDR3 sequences, with 30% as singletons. The sample was axillary lymph node tissue. The receptors here all came from a female donor with breast cancer. Some clones in this sample may be carry-over from other donors' samples.

This clonotype was seen many times. This chain uses TRBV7-3 with TRBJ2-2; 9 positions agree with TRBD2. The CDR3 runs to 16 residues. CDR1 SGHTA and CDR2 FQGTGA come from the germline V gene. The V and J ends lost 2 bases and 2 bases, in that order; junction bases with no gene match: 3. CDR3 nucleotide sequence: TGTGCCAGCAGCTTAGTTAGCGGGAGAAACACCGGGGAGCTGTTTTTT. The encoded protein is CASSLVSGRNTGELFF.

This clonotype was observed many times. The gene calls are TRBV20-1 and TRBJ2-7, with 11 bases matching TRBD2. Germline V gene lookup returns CDR1 DFQATT and CDR2 SNEGSKA (reference sequence). The trim removed 6 bases at V and 0 bases at J, leaving 7 bases unmatched. The CDR3 sequence is 15 residues long. CDR3 protein: CSATSSGRSSYEQYF. DNA of the CDR3: TGCAGTGCGACATCTAGCGGGAGGAGCTCCTACGAGCAGTACTTC.

This clonotype has a count of ten or more. V and J are TRBV20-1 and TRBJ1-1, with 7 bases identical to TRBD1. The CDR3 contains 14 residues. Germline CDR1 is DFQATT and CDR2 is SNEGSKA (reference sequence). With V trimmed by 5 bases and J by 4 bases, 10 bases remained unmatched. For the CDR3, the DNA is TGCAGTGCTTACCTAACAGGGGCCGGCACTGAAGCTTTCTTT. Encoded protein: CSAYLTGAGTEAFF.

This clonotype has only a few counts. This clone may be a read error of a much larger clone one base away. This chain connects TRBV11-3 to TRBJ2-5; D could derive from TRBD1 or TRBD2 (7 bases each). Germline CDR1 SGHNT, CDR2 YENEEA. Deletions cut 6 bases from V and 7 bases from J, with 15 bases between. CDR3 length: 13 amino acids. CDR3 nucleotide sequence: TGTGCCAGCAGGAGGGACAGCGGGGCGACCCAGTACTTC. Encoded protein: CASRRDSGATQYF.

As for this clonotype: This may arise from a read error, as a much more abundant clone is one base away. The genes are TRBV12-3 or TRBV12-4 and TRBJ2-7, with 15 bases aligning to TRBD2. The trim removed 6 bases at V and 7 bases at J, leaving 7 bases unmatched. This CDR3 has 15 residues. CDR3 in DNA: TGTGCCAGCAGCCGGACTAGCGGGAGGGGCGGTGAGCAGTACTTC. It specifies CASSRTSGRGGEQYF.

The V call is TRBV6-1, the J call TRBJ2-1, with a weak D call TRBD2 (7 bases). Trimming stripped 7 bases from V and 0 bases from J, with 16 bases between. Per germline, CDR1 MNHNS and CDR2 SASEGT. The length of the CDR3 is 16 residues. Here the CDR3 reads CASTQAGAVSYNEQFF. Written as DNA, the CDR3 is TGTGCCAGCACCCAGGCGGGGGCAGTCTCCTACAATGAGCAGTTCTTC.

This clonotype was seen just once. The chain couples TRBV7-6 to TRBJ2-3; the D gene is possibly TRBD2 (6 bases). The germline V gene has CDR1 SGHVS and CDR2 FNYEAQ. This CDR3 is 16 amino acids long. With 6 bases removed from V and 2 bases from J, the gap between germline ends came to 18 bases. The CDR3 DNA sequence: TGTGCCAGCAGTCCATTAGCGGAGACAAACACAGATACGCAGTATTTT. Residues: CASSPLAETNTDTQYF. Supplemented by reference TRBV7-6 and TRBJ2-3, the full variable domain reads GAGVSQSPRYKVTKRGQDVALRCDPISGHVSLYWYRQALGQGPEFLTYFNYEAQQDKSGLPNDRFSAERPEGSISTLTIQRTEQRDSAMYRCASSPLAETNTDTQYFGPGTRLTVL.

The rearrangement uses TRBV30 and TRBJ1-5; possibly TRBD1 for D (5 bases). Germline-derived CDR1 and CDR2 are GTSNPN and SVGIG (reference sequence). This CDR3 is 17 amino acids long. V was cut by 2 bases and J by 5 bases, with 22 bases left in between. DNA of the CDR3: TGTGCCTGGAGTCATGGAGGAGGGGTCCCTAGGGATCAGCCCCAGCATTTT. Its protein product is CAWSHGGGVPRDQPQHF.

This clonotype was counted many times. V and J are TRBV29-1 and TRBJ2-1, with 12 bases fitting TRBD2. Germline V CDR1 and CDR2: SQVTM, ANQGSEA. The CDR3 runs 14 residues. Losses at the gene ends were 4 bases for V and 5 bases for J; bases not matched to a gene: 3. For the CDR3, the DNA is TGCAGCGTTGTTAGGACTAGCGGGGACAATGAGCAGTTCTTC. It codes for CSVVRTSGDNEQFF.

The sample holds many counts of this clonotype. The DNA for the CDR3 is TGTGCCATCGGGTACAATGAGCAGTTCTTC. This sequence encodes CAIGYNEQFF. This chain joins TRBV10-3 and TRBJ2-1; D unresolved. The CDR3 spans 10 residues. Deletions cut 8 bases from V and 4 bases from J, with 3 bases between. CDR1 is ENHRY and CDR2 is SYGVKD in the germline V gene.

This clonotype was recorded many times. The chain employs TRBV20-1 and TRBJ1-2, with D possibly being TRBD1 (5 bases). V was cut by 1 base and J by 13 bases, with 19 bases left in between. The CDR3 sequence is 13 residues long. CDR1 is DFQATT, CDR2 SNEGSKA, per germline (reference sequence). DNA of the CDR3: TGCAGTGCTAGAGGCTGGCCGACAGATCAACCCACCTTC. Translated, it gives CSARGWPTDQPTF.

This clonotype occurred many times. This sequence joins TRBV29-1 and TRBJ2-7, with 8 positions matching TRBD1. With V trimmed by 6 bases and J by 0 bases, 7 bases remained unmatched. The CDR3 has 14 residues. Germline assignment: CDR1 SQVTM and CDR2 ANQGSEA. The CDR3 spells CSVRDRRNSYEQYF. CDR3 nucleotides: TGCAGCGTCCGGGACAGGAGAAACTCCTACGAGCAGTACTTC.

A single count supports this clonotype. One end of the junction does not line up with germline, which may come from a read error. The chain recombines TRBV10-1 with TRBJ2-6; possibly TRBD1 or TRBD2 for D (6 bases each). CDR1 and CDR2 from the germline V gene are WNHNN and SYGVQD (reference sequence). CDR3 size: 20 residues. CDR3 sequence reads: CASGYGGPGRTRRGANVLTF. CDR3 sequence (DNA): TGTGCCAGCGGTTATGGGGGGCCTGGGAGGACTCGGCGGGGGGCCAACGTCCTGACTTTC.

This chain uses TRBV3-1 with TRBJ2-7, with D perhaps being TRBD1 or TRBD2 (5 bases each). This CDR3 is 16 amino acids long. V was trimmed by 2 bases and J by 2 bases, leaving 16 bases between them. Per germline, CDR1 LGHDT and CDR2 YNNKEL (reference sequence). This CDR3 is CASSQWGTGRAYEQYF. For the CDR3, the DNA is TGTGCCAGCAGCCAATGGGGGACCGGCAGGGCCTACGAGCAGTACTTC.

Many counts were recorded for this clonotype. The rearrangement uses TRBV19 and TRBJ1-2; the match to TRBD1 covers 7 bases. Germline CDR1 reads LNHDA; CDR2 reads SQIVND (reference sequence). This CDR3 comprises 15 residues. V lost 3 bases, J lost 2 bases, and 6 bases stayed unmatched. CDR3 nucleotides: TGTGCCAGTAGTATTCTAGGACAGGTGAACTATGGCTACACCTTC. It is translated as CASSILGQVNYGYTF.

This clonotype was recorded many times. V is TRBV5-5 and J is TRBJ1-6; 11 bases match TRBD1. V was pared by 4 bases and J by 8 bases, with 17 bases of the junction left unmatched. This CDR3 region has 19 residues. Germline loops: CDR1 SGHKS, CDR2 YYEKEE (reference sequence). CDR3: CASSPHTGTGGIWYSPLHF. CDR3 in DNA: TGTGCCAGCAGCCCTCATACAGGGACAGGGGGGATCTGGTATTCACCCCTCCACTTT.

Many counts were recorded for this clonotype. This chain joins TRBV3-1 and TRBJ1-2, with D hard to call. The CDR3 is 13 amino acids. The V gene lost 0 bases and the J gene lost 4 bases, with 6 bases spanning the gap. Per the germline V gene, CDR1 is LGHDT and CDR2 is YNNKEL (reference sequence). The CDR3 here is CASSQDAFYGYTF. The CDR3 coding sequence is TGTGCCAGCAGCCAAGACGCCTTCTATGGCTACACCTTC.